This note documents a single T cell receptor beta chain sequence. Its antigen is not identified. The method was immunoSEQ multiplex PCR; TCRdb's version includes in-frame clones alone and lacks a portion of them. In the table there are approximately 99,000 clones, approximately 96% of which are singletons. The data were taken from a study of cytomegalovirus exposure and HLA in healthy donors. Findings of the study overall: The authors enumerated some 160 TCR beta chains as linked to cytomegalovirus.

Trimming left V 3 bases short and J 2 bases short, with 14 bases between. There are 15 residues in the CDR3. CDR1 LNHDA and CDR2 SQIVND come from the germline V gene (reference sequence). The donors were members of the validation cohort comprising approximately 110 subjects, separate from the approximately 710-subject first cohort. The chain is built from TRBV19 and TRBJ2-7, with a possible D match to TRBD2 (6 bases). The source is a woman between 18 and 29 years old in good health and CMV-seronegative. Sequencing input: PBMCs. The CDR3 loop reads CASSIGGEFAYEQYF. The CDR3 DNA reads TGTGCCAGTAGTATCGGAGGGGAGTTCGCCTACGAGCAGTACTTC.